This T cell receptor (beta chain) was sequenced in a study of Graves' ophthalmopathy and Graves' hyperthyroidism. This CDR3 has 14 amino acids. CDR1 is MNHNY and CDR2 is SVGAGI in the germline V gene (reference sequence). Active ophthalmopathy (CAS at least 3, NOSPECS at least 4), lasting under 3 months. The diagnostic workup employed clinical symptoms, serum thyroxine, TRAb, thyroid ultrasound and orbital computed tomography. Comments on this clonotype: Antigen: not known. At one end the junction does not follow the germline gene, possibly because of a read error.

Findings of the study overall: Blood also contained most of the expanded thyroid clonotypes above 0.001 frequency. For predicting ophthalmopathy progression, the model had roughly 64% sensitivity and nearly 75% specificity.

RNA transcripts were the source from which TCR beta CDR3 regions were amplified. The workflow started with a first-round RT-PCR run with HTBI primers and then moved on to a second-round multiplex PCR. TCRdb re-called the multiplex PCR reads with MiXCR, one entry per CDR3 protein. Of 40,000 to 45,000 distinct CDR3 sequences listed, 52% are singletons. The TCR comes from an adult man with Graves' ophthalmopathy. Material for sequencing was peripheral blood. The rearrangement joins TRBV6-6 to TRBJ2-7; tentatively, D is TRBD1 (6 bases). The CDR3 nucleotides read TGTGCCAGCAGTTTTTCCGGGACACTCTCCGAGCGGTACTTC. Translated: CASSFSGTLSERYF.